These 5 T cell receptor beta chains share one sample of origin, sequenced in a study of cytomegalovirus exposure and HLA in healthy donors. PCR amplification relied on 60 Vbeta primers (plus 13 Jbeta primers). The repertoire was sequenced with immunoSEQ multiplex PCR; TCRdb's copy has only in-frame clones and lacks some. The sample lists some 150,000 clones; nearly 10% were seen once. The sample was PBMCs. Every receptor here comes from a man between 45 and 60 years old in good health and CMV-seronegative.

This clone was seen only a few times. The chain employs TRBV5-1 and TRBJ1-2, with D maybe TRBD1 (6 bases). Germline CDR1 reads SGHRS; CDR2 reads YFSETQ. V lost 1 base and J 8 bases, leaving 21 bases between the germline ends. The length of the CDR3 is 16 residues. The CDR3: CASSLSRGDTVSGYTF. DNA for the CDR3: TGCGCCAGCAGCTTGAGCAGGGGTGACACGGTGAGCGGCTACACCTTC.

This clone was observed a handful of times. J is TRBJ2-5 and V is TRBV19, with D tentatively TRBD2 (6 bases). The DNA end is more similar to TRBJ2-7, so the J call may be wrong. This CDR3 comprises 14 residues. The germline V gene has CDR1 LNHDA and CDR2 SQIVND (reference sequence). The chain's CDR3 is CASGTGDSAYEQYF. The CDR3 DNA reads TGTGCCAGTGGCACGGGGGATTCGGCCTACGAGCAGTACTTC.

This clone came up a few times. The rearrangement joins TRBV7-9 to TRBJ2-7; D is perhaps TRBD2 (6 bases). Trimming shortened V by 8 bases and J by 5 bases, and 10 bases separated the two germline ends. Germline CDR1 reads SEHNR; CDR2 reads FQNEAQ (reference sequence). The CDR3 loop spans 11 amino acids. CDR3 DNA sequence: TGTGCCAGCGGGAGGACCGACGAGCAGTACTTC. Translated: CASGRTDEQYF.

This clone was seen a few times. V usage is TRBV30 and J usage is TRBJ1-3, with D hard to call. The germline gives CDR1 GTSNPN, CDR2 SVGIG (reference sequence). The CDR3 has 14 amino acids. V was cut by 2 bases and J by 4 bases, with 12 bases left in between. The DNA of the CDR3 is TGTGCCTGGAGTCTACCTCGTTTCGGAAACACCATATATTTT. Its translation is CAWSLPRFGNTIYF.

V is TRBV28 and J is TRBJ2-2, with a tentative D call TRBD1 (5 bases). Germline V gene sequence: CDR1 MDHEN, CDR2 SYDVKM. The length of the CDR3 is 14 residues. V lost 6 bases and J 1 base, leaving 9 bases between the germline ends. DNA of the CDR3: TGTGCCAGCAGACGACAGAAGAACACCGGGGAGCTGTTTTTT. It specifies CASRRQKNTGELFF.